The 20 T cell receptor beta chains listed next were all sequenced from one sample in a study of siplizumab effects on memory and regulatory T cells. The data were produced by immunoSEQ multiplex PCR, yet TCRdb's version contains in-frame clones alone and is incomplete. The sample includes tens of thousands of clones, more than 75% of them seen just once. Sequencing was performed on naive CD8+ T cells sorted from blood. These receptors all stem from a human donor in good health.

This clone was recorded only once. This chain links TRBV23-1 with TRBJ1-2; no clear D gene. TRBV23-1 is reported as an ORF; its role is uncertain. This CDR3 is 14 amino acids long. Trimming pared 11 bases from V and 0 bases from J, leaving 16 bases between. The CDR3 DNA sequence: TGCGCCCTCTTAATACAGACGGCTAACTATGGCTACACCTTC. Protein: CALLIQTANYGYTF.

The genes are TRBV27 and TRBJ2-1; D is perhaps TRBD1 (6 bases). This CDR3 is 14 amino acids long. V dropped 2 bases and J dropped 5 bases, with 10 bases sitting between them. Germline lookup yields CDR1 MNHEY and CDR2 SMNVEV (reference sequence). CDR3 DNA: TGTGCCAGCAGTTTACAGGGGCACAACAATGAGCAGTTCTTC. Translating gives CASSLQGHNNEQFF.

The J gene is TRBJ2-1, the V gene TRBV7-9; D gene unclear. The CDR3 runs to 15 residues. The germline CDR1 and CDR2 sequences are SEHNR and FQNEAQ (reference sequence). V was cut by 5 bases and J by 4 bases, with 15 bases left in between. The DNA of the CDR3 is TGTGCCAGCAGCCCTGTAACCGAGACTTACAATGAGCAGTTCTTC. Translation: CASSPVTETYNEQFF. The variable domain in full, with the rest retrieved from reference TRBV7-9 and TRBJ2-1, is DTGVSQNPRHKITKRGQNVTFRCDPISEHNRLYWYRQTLGQGPEFLTYFQNEAQLEKSRLLSDRFSAERPKGSFSTLEIQRTEQGDSAMYLCASSPVTETYNEQFFGPGTRLTVL.

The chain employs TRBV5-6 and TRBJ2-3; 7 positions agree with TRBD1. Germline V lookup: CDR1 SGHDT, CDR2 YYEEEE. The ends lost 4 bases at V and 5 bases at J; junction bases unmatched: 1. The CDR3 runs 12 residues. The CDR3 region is CASSGTEDTQYF. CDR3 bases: TGTGCCAGCAGCGGGACAGAAGATACGCAGTATTTT.

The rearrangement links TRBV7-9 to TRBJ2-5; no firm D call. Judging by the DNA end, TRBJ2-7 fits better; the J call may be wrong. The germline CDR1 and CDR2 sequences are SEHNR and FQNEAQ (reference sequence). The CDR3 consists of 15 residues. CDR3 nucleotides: TGTGCCAGCAGCCCTGGCCCCAGAGTCTCCTACGAGCAGTACTTC. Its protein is CASSPGPRVSYEQYF.

Here the CDR3 reads CASSALAGLIDEQFF. CDR3 DNA sequence: TGTGCCAGCAGCGCCTTAGCGGGACTAATTGATGAGCAGTTCTTC. This chain joins TRBV7-3 and TRBJ2-1; TRBD2 aligns across 8 bases. The CDR3 is 15 amino acids. CDR1 SGHTA and CDR2 FQGTGA come from the germline V gene. V shed 5 bases and J 8 bases; nucleotides not matched to a gene: 11.

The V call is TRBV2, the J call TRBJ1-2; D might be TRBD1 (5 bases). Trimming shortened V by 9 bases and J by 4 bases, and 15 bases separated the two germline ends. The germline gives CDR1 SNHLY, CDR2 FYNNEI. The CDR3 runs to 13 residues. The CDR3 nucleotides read TGTGCCAGGCAGGGAAAGGGAGCCTATGGCTACACCTTC. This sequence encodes CARQGKGAYGYTF.

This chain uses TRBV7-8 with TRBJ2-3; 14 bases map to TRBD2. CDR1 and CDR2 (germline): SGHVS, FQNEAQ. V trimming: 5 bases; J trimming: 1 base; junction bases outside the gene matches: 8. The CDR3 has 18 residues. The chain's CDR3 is CASSVWTSGGPGTDTQYF. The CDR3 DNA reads TGTGCCAGCAGCGTATGGACTAGCGGGGGGCCTGGCACAGATACGCAGTATTTT.

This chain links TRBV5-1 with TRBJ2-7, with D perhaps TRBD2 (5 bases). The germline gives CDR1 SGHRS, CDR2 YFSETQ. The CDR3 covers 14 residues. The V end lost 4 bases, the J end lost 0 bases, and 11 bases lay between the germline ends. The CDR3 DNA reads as TGCGCCAGCAGCCCGGACTCAAGCTCCTACGAGCAGTACTTC. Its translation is CASSPDSSSYEQYF.

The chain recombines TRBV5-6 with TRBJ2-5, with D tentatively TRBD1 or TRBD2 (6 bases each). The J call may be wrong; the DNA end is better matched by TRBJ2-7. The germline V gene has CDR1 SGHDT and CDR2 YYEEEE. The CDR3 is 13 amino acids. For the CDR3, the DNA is TGTGCCAGCAGCTTAGGAGGGACATACGAGCAGTACTTC. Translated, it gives CASSLGGTYEQYF.

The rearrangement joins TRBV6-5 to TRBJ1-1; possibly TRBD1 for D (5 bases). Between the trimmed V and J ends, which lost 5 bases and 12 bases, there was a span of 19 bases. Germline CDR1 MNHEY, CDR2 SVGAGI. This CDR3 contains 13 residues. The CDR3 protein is CASSPSREGEPFF. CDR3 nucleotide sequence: TGTGCCAGCAGTCCCTCCAGGGAAGGCGAACCTTTCTTT.

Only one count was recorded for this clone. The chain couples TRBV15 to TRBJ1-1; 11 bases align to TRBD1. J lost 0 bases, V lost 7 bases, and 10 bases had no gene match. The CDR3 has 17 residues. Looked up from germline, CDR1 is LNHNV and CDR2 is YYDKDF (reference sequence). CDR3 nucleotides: TGTGCCACCAACCCGACCGGGACAGGGGGGATGAACACTGAAGCTTTCTTT. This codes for CATNPTGTGGMNTEAFF.

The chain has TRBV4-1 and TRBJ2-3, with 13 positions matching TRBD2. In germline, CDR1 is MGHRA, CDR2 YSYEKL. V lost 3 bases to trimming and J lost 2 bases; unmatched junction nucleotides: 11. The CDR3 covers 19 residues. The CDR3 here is CASSHPRLAGGRLTDTQYF. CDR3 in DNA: TGCGCCAGCAGCCACCCAAGACTAGCGGGGGGCCGGCTCACAGATACGCAGTATTTT.

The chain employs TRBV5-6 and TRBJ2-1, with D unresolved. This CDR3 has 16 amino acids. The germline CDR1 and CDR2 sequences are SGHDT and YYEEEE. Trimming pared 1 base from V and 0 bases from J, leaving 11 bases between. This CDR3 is CASSLLRLSSYNEQFF. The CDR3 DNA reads TGTGCCAGCAGCTTGTTGAGGTTGAGCTCCTACAATGAGCAGTTCTTC.

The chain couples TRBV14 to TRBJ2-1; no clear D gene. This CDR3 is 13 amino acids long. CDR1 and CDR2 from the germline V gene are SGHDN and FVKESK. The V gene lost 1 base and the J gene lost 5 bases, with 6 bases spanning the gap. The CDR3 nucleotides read TGTGCCAGCAGCCAAGGAGCCGACAATGAGCAGTTCTTC. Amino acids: CASSQGADNEQFF. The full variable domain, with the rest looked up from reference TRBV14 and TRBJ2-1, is EAGVTQFPSHSVIEKGQTVTLRCDPISGHDNLYWYRRVMGKEIKFLLHFVKESKQDESGMPNNRFLAERTGGTYSTLKVQPAELEDSGVYFCASSQGADNEQFFGPGTRLTVL.

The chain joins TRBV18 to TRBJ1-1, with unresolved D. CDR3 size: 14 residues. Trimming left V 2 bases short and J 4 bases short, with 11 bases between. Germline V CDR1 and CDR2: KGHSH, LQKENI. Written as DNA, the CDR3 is TGTGCCAGCTCACCAACGGAGGAGCCCACTGAAGCTTTCTTT. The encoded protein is CASSPTEEPTEAFF.

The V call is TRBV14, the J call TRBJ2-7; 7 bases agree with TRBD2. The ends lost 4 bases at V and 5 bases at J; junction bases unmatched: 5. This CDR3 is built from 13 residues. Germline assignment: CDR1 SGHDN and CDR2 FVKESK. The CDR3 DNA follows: TGTGCCAGCAGCCGGGGACTACCCCACGAGCAGTACTTC. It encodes CASSRGLPHEQYF.

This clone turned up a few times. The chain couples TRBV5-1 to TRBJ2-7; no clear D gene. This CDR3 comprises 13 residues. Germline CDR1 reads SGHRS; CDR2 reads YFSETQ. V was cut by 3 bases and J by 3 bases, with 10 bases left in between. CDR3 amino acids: CASSYSRNYEQYF. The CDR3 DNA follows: TGCGCCAGCAGCTACTCCAGGAACTACGAGCAGTACTTC.

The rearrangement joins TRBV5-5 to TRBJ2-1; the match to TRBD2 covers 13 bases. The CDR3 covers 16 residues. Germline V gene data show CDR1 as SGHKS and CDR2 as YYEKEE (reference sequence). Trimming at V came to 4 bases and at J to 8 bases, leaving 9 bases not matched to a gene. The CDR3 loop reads CASSPILAGGPYEQFF. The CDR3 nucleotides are TGTGCCAGCAGCCCGATACTAGCGGGAGGGCCCTATGAGCAGTTCTTC.

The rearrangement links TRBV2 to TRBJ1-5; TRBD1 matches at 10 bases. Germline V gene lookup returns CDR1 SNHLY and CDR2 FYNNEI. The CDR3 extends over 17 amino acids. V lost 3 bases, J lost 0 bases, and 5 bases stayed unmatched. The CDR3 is CASSDGDRGYSNQPQHF. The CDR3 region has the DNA TGTGCCAGCAGTGATGGGGACAGGGGCTATAGCAATCAGCCCCAGCATTTT. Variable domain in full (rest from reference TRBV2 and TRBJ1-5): EPEVTQTPSHQVTQMGQEVILRCVPISNHLYFYWYRQILGQKVEFLVSFYNNEISEKSEIFDDQFSVERPDGSNFTLKIRSTKLEDSAMYFCASSDGDRGYSNQPQHFGDGTRLSIL.